The clone carrying this T cell receptor (beta chain) was recorded only once. This sample stems from a study of blood T cell repertoires in COVID-19. Overall study context: Samples representing acute and convalescent COVID-19 were sourced from the United States, Italy and Spain. In each case, the material was cDNA or gDNA derived from T cells, B-cell-depleted T cells, or PBMCs.

Per the authors' pipeline: Estimated nucleated cell counts came from reference gene primer amplification. Measured with immunoSEQ multiplex PCR; TCRdb has only the in-frame clones, and not every one. The DNA gave D and trimming, while V, J and clone size come from that table. The sample has approximately 380,000 clones; roughly 85% are singletons. Trimming pared 7 bases from V and 5 bases from J, leaving 8 bases between. The germline V gene encodes CDR1 DFQATT and CDR2 SNEGSKA (reference sequence). The CDR3 is 11 amino acids. This clonotype was obtained from a woman under 30 with acute or convalescent COVID-19. Sequenced input: peripheral blood. This rearrangement joins TRBV20-1 to TRBJ1-4; D is unresolved. The CDR3, as DNA: TGCAGTGTGGGCAGGAATGAAAAACTGTTTTTT. As protein: CSVGRNEKLFF.